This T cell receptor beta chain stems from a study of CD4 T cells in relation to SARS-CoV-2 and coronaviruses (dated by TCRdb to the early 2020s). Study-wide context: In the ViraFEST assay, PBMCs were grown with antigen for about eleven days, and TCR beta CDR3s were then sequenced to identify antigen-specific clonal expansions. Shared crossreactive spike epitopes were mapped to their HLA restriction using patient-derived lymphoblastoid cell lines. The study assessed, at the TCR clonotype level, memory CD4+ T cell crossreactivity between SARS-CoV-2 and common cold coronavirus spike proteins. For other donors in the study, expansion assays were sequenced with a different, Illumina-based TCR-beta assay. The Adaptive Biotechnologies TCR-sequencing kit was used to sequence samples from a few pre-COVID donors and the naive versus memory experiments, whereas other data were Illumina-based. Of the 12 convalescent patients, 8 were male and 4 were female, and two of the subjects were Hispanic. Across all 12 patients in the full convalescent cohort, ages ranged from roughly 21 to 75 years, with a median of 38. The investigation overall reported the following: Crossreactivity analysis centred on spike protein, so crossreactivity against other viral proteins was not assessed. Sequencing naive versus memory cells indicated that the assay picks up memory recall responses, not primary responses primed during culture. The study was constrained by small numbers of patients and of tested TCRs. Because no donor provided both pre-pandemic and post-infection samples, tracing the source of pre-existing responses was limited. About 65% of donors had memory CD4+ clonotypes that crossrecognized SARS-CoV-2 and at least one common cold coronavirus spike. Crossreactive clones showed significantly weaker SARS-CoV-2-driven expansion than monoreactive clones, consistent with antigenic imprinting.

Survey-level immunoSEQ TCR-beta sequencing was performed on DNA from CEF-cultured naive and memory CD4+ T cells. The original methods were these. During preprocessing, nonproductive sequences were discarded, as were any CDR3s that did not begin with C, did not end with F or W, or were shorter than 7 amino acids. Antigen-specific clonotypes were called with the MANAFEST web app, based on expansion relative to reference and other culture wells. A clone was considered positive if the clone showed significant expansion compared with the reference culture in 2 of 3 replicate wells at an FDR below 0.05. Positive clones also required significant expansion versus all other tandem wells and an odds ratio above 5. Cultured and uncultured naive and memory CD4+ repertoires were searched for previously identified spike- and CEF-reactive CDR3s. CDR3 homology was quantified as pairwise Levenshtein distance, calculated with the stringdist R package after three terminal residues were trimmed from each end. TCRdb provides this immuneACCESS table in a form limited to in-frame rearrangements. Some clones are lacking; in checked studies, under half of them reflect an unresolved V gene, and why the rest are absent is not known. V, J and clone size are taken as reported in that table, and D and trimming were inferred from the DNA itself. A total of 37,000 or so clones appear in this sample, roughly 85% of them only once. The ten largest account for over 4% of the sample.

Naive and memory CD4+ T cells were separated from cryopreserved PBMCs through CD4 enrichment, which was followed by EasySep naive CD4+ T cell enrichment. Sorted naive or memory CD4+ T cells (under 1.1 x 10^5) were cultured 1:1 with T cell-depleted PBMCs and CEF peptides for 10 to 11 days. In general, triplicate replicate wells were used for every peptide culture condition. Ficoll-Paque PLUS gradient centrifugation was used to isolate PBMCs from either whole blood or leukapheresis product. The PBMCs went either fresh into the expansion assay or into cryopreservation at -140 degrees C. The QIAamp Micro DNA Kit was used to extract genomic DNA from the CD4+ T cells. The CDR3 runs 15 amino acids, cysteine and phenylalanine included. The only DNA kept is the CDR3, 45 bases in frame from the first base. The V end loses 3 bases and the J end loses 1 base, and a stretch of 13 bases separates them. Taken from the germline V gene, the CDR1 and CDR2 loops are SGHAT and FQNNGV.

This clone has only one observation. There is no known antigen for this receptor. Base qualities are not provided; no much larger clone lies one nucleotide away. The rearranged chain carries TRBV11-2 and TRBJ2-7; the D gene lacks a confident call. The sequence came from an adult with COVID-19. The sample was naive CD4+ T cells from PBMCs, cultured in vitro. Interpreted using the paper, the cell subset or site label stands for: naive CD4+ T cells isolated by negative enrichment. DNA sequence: TGTGCCAGCAGCTTTGGGTCCCCCCAATCCTACGAGCAGTACTTC. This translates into CASSFGSPQSYEQYF.